The 24 T cell receptor beta chains below come from one sample, sequenced in a study of CD8 T cells in Susac syndrome. With random hexamers, reverse transcription was performed on about 0.5 to 1 ug of RNA. MiXCR, run by TCRdb on the immunoSEQ multiplex PCR reads, gives a single entry per CDR3 protein. The sample holds roughly 140,000 distinct CDR3 sequences, 85% to 95% seen once. The sequencing sample was made of CD4+ T cells from PBMCs. All receptors come from a human donor with Susac syndrome.

V is TRBV13 and J is TRBJ2-3; D is perhaps TRBD1 or TRBD2 (5 bases each). The CDR3 runs to 15 residues. V lost 2 bases, J lost 5 bases, and 14 bases lay in between. Per the germline V gene, CDR1 is PRHDT and CDR2 is FYEKMQ (reference sequence). The CDR3 DNA sequence: TGTGCCAGCAGCTTATTAGGGGCGAGGGGAGATACGCAGTATTTT. Its protein is CASSLLGARGDTQYF.

The V gene is TRBV20-1, the J gene TRBJ2-5; TRBD1 agrees at 10 bases. The CDR3 loop spans 13 amino acids. Germline V gene lookup returns CDR1 DFQATT and CDR2 SNEGSKA (reference sequence). V lost 4 bases, J lost 4 bases, and 3 bases stayed unmatched. The CDR3 DNA is TGCAGTGCTACCTGGACAGGGGGAGAGACCCAGTACTTC. Encoded protein: CSATWTGGETQYF.

CDR3 region: CASRPRGTGNTEAFF. CDR3 sequence (DNA): TGTGCCAGCAGGCCCCGGGGGACAGGGAACACTGAAGCTTTCTTT. The rearrangement uses TRBV28 and TRBJ1-1; 8 nucleotides align to TRBD1. Trimming took 6 bases from V and 1 from J; bases not matched to a gene: 7. The CDR3 runs 15 residues. From germline, CDR1 is MDHEN and CDR2 SYDVKM.

This rearrangement joins TRBV6-1 to TRBJ1-2, with D possibly matching TRBD1 (5 bases). Trimming took off 5 bases at V and 8 bases at J, with 18 bases between the two ends. The CDR3 runs 14 residues. Germline CDR1 reads MNHNS; CDR2 reads SASEGT. The CDR3 DNA follows: TGTGCCAGCAGTACCACAGGAGCGGTGAGAGGCTACACCTTC. Translation: CASSTTGAVRGYTF.

This clonotype appeared once. V is TRBV20-1 and J is TRBJ2-7; D is unresolved. The length of the CDR3 is 12 residues. The germline V and J ends were trimmed by 5 bases and 2 bases, with 10 bases remaining between them. In germline, CDR1 is DFQATT, CDR2 SNEGSKA (reference sequence). CDR3: CSAAIGPYEQYF. The CDR3 DNA reads as TGCAGTGCTGCGATCGGACCCTACGAGCAGTACTTC.

The chain has TRBV29-1 and TRBJ2-5; D remains unclear. The germline V gene has CDR1 SQVTM and CDR2 ANQGSEA. The germline V and J ends were trimmed by 3 bases and 5 bases, with 16 bases remaining between them. The CDR3 has 14 residues. The CDR3 region is CSVDSLLSRETQYF. As DNA, the CDR3 is TGCAGCGTTGATTCTCTCTTGTCAAGGGAGACCCAGTACTTC.

This clonotype has just one count. This chain uses TRBV7-3 with TRBJ2-1; D is tentatively TRBD1 or TRBD2 (7 bases each). V was shortened by 5 bases and J by 5 bases, with 16 bases between the two germline ends. CDR1 is SGHTA, CDR2 FQGTGA, per germline. The CDR3 consists of 15 residues. The CDR3 spells CASSRQGGFNNEQFF. DNA of the CDR3: TGTGCCAGCAGCCGGCAGGGGGGGTTCAACAATGAGCAGTTCTTC.

V is TRBV20-1 and J is TRBJ1-6, with D unresolved. The CDR3 sequence is 13 residues long. V was pared by 6 bases and J by 3 bases, with 9 bases between. CDR1 is DFQATT and CDR2 is SNEGSKA in the germline V gene (reference sequence). CDR3 sequence: CSAIRGYNSPLHF. The CDR3 nucleotides read TGCAGTGCCATACGAGGCTATAATTCACCCCTCCACTTT.

This rearrangement joins TRBV5-6 to TRBJ1-5, with D unresolved. V was cut by 0 bases and J by 5 bases, with 6 bases left in between. Germline V gene data show CDR1 as SGHDT and CDR2 as YYEEEE. CDR3 size: 13 residues. The CDR3 is CASSLARDQPQHF. The CDR3 DNA reads TGTGCCAGCAGCTTGGCCAGAGATCAGCCCCAGCATTTT.

The rearrangement uses TRBV2 and TRBJ1-5, with D perhaps matching TRBD1 (5 bases). V lost 2 bases to trimming and J lost 7 bases, with 12 bases between them. Germline lookup yields CDR1 SNHLY and CDR2 FYNNEI. The CDR3 consists of 14 residues. CDR3 protein: CASSESGVRQPQHF. The DNA for the CDR3 is TGTGCCAGCAGTGAATCGGGGGTCCGACAGCCCCAGCATTTT. Drawing the rest from reference TRBV2 and TRBJ1-5, the complete variable domain is EPEVTQTPSHQVTQMGQEVILRCVPISNHLYFYWYRQILGQKVEFLVSFYNNEISEKSEIFDDQFSVERPDGSNFTLKIRSTKLEDSAMYFCASSESGVRQPQHFGDGTRLSIL.

This sequence joins TRBV7-8 and TRBJ1-6; TRBD1 agrees at 8 bases. The CDR3 runs 15 residues. J was trimmed by 7 bases and V by 3 bases; bases with no gene match: 5. Germline V gives CDR1 SGHVS, CDR2 FQNEAQ. CDR3 loop: CASSLTGQDNSPLHF. DNA of the CDR3: TGTGCCAGCAGCTTGACGGGACAGGACAATTCACCCCTCCACTTT.

V usage is TRBV3-1 and J usage is TRBJ2-1, with a possible D match to TRBD2 (5 bases). The germline V gene has CDR1 LGHDT and CDR2 YNNKEL (reference sequence). The CDR3 runs 17 residues. V gave up 6 bases and J gave up 4 bases, with 22 bases separating them. The CDR3 sequence is CASRRRGGSDRYNEQFF. As DNA, the CDR3 is TGTGCCAGCAGGCGTCGGGGTGGTAGCGATCGTTACAATGAGCAGTTCTTC.

CDR3 nucleotides: TGTGCCAGCTCCTTTGGACTAGCGGGGGCTCACGATACGCAGTATTTT. Its protein is CASSFGLAGAHDTQYF. The V call is TRBV18, the J call TRBJ2-3; 13 nucleotides line up with TRBD2. The CDR3 spans 16 residues. V lost 6 bases, J lost 6 bases, and 9 bases stayed unmatched. Germline V gives CDR1 KGHSH, CDR2 LQKENI.

This sequence joins TRBV20-1 and TRBJ2-2; 11 bases agree with TRBD2. V trimming: 3 bases; J trimming: 0 bases; junction bases outside the gene matches: 6. The CDR3 sequence is 17 residues long. Germline V gene lookup returns CDR1 DFQATT and CDR2 SNEGSKA (reference sequence). CDR3 nucleotides: TGCAGTGCTAGGGTACTAGCGGGGGCCTCGAACACCGGGGAGCTGTTTTTT. This translates into CSARVLAGASNTGELFF.

The genes are TRBV9 and TRBJ1-4; D call uncertain. V lost 3 bases and J lost 4, with 13 bases in between. Germline assignment: CDR1 SGDLS and CDR2 YYNGEE. CDR3 size: 15 residues. DNA for the CDR3: TGTGCCAGCAGCGCGAAGGGCCAGATTAATGAAAAACTGTTTTTT. Protein sequence: CASSAKGQINEKLFF.

The chain is built from TRBV29-1 and TRBJ1-2, with no clear D. V lost 0 bases, J lost 0 bases, and 5 bases lay in between. Germline V gives CDR1 SQVTM, CDR2 ANQGSEA. The CDR3 extends over 13 amino acids. CDR3 bases: TGCAGCGTTGAAGATAGGACTAACTATGGCTACACCTTC. It translates to CSVEDRTNYGYTF. The full variable domain, completed using reference TRBV29-1 and TRBJ1-2, is SAVISQKPSRDICQRGTSLTIQCQVDSQVTMMFWYRQQPGQSLTLIATANQGSEATYESGFVIDKFPISRPNLTFSTLTVSNMSPEDSSIYLCSVEDRTNYGYTFGSGTRLTVV.

This clonotype occurred a few times. This chain joins TRBV12-3 or TRBV12-4 and TRBJ2-5, with 7 nucleotides matching TRBD2. The CDR3 contains 13 residues. Trimming removed 8 bases from V and 5 bases from J; junction bases left unmatched: 8. CDR3 nucleotides: TGTGCCAGCTCTCCGGGGGGTAGGGAGACCCAGTACTTC. Residues: CASSPGGRETQYF.

The chain is built from TRBV3-1 and TRBJ2-7; possibly TRBD1 for D (6 bases). The V and J ends lost 1 base and 3 bases respectively, with 10 bases between them. The CDR3 spans 14 residues. Germline V CDR1 and CDR2: LGHDT, YNNKEL (reference sequence). This CDR3 is CASSQVVDSYEQYF. CDR3 in DNA: TGTGCCAGCAGCCAAGTTGTGGACAGCTACGAGCAGTACTTC.

The chain recombines TRBV18 with TRBJ2-1; D might be TRBD1 (5 bases). Trimming removed 6 bases from V and 7 bases from J, with 16 bases in between. The germline CDR1 and CDR2 sequences are KGHSH and LQKENI. The CDR3 is 14 amino acids. The CDR3 spells CASSPSTGSNEQFF. CDR3 nucleotide sequence: TGTGCCAGCTCCCCGTCCACAGGCAGTAATGAGCAGTTCTTC. The full variable domain, completed using reference TRBV18 and TRBJ2-1, is NAGVMQNPRHLVRRRGQEARLRCSPMKGHSHVYWYRQLPEEGLKFMVYLQKENIIDESGMPKERFSAEFPKEGPSILRIQQVVRGDSAAYFCASSPSTGSNEQFFGPGTRLTVL.

This chain links TRBV29-1 with TRBJ1-2; D may be TRBD1 (6 bases). Per germline, CDR1 SQVTM and CDR2 ANQGSEA. This CDR3 comprises 16 residues. V was cut by 5 bases and J by 1 base, with 20 bases left in between. The CDR3 spells CSVYGGQRGSNYGYTF. The CDR3 bases are TGCAGCGTTTATGGTGGACAGAGGGGGAGTAACTATGGCTACACCTTC.

The V gene is TRBV20-1, the J gene TRBJ2-3; 8 positions match TRBD2. Per the germline V gene, CDR1 is DFQATT and CDR2 is SNEGSKA (reference sequence). The ends lost 0 bases at V and 5 bases at J; junction bases unmatched: 13. The CDR3 length is 17 residues. The DNA for the CDR3 is TGCAGTGCTAGAGATCTGGCCAGCGGGGGACTTCGAGATACGCAGTATTTT. Translation: CSARDLASGGLRDTQYF.

The chain carries TRBV29-1 and TRBJ2-1; weak D call: TRBD2 (5 bases). This CDR3 spans 11 amino acids. Germline V gene sequence: CDR1 SQVTM, CDR2 ANQGSEA. V lost 5 bases and J 4 bases, leaving 6 bases between the germline ends. This chain's CDR3 is CSVTRYNEQFF. For the CDR3, the DNA is TGCAGCGTTACTAGGTACAATGAGCAGTTCTTC.

This chain uses TRBV21-1 with TRBJ2-2. TRBV21-1 is a documented pseudogene. The CDR3 extends over 10 amino acids. CDR3 region: CAGYTGELFF. The CDR3 DNA sequence: TGTGCCGGATACACCGGGGAGCTGTTTTTT.

The J gene is TRBJ1-4, the V gene TRBV5-1; D not certain. The V gene's germline CDR1 is SGHRS and CDR2 YFSETQ. The V gene lost 4 bases and the J gene lost 4 bases, with 11 bases spanning the gap. The CDR3 sequence is 14 residues long. In DNA form, the CDR3 reads TGCGCCAGCAGCCTACGAGACGGTAATGAAAAACTGTTTTTT. This codes for CASSLRDGNEKLFF.